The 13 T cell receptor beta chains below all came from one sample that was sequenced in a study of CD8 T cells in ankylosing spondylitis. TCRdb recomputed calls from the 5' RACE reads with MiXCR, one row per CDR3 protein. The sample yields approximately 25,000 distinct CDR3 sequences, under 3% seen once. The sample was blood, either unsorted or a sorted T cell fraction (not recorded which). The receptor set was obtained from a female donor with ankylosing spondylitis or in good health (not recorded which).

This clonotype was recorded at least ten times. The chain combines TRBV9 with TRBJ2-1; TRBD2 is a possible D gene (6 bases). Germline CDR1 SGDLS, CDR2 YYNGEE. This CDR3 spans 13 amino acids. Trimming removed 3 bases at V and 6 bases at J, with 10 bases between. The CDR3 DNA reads TGTGCCAGCAGCGCGACTAGTATCAATGAGCAGTTCTTC. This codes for CASSATSINEQFF.

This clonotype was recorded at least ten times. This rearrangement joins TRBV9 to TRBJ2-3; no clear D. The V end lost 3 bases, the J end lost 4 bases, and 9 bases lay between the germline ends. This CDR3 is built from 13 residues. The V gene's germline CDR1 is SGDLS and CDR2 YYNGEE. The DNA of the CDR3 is TGTGCCAGCAGCGGACACTTTGCAGATACGCAGTATTTT. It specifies CASSGHFADTQYF. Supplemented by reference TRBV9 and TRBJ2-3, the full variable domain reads DSGVTQTPKHLITATGQRVTLRCSPRSGDLSVYWYQQSLDQGLQFLIQYYNGEERAKGNILERFSAQQFPDLHSELNLSSLELGDSALYFCASSGHFADTQYFGPGTRLTVL.

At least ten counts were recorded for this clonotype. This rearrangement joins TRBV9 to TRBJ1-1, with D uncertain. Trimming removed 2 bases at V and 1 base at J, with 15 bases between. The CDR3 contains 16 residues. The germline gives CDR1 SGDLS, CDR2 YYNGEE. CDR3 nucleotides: TGTGCCAGCAGCGTGGCTGATCAGGCGGGGAACACTGAAGCTTTCTTT. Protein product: CASSVADQAGNTEAFF.

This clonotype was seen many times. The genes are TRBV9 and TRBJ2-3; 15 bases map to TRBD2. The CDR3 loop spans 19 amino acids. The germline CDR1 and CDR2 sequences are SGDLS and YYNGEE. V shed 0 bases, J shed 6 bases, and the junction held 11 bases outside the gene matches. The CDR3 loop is CASSVDVGGLAGGSDTQYF. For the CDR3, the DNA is TGTGCCAGCAGCGTAGACGTTGGGGGACTAGCGGGAGGCTCTGATACGCAGTATTTT.

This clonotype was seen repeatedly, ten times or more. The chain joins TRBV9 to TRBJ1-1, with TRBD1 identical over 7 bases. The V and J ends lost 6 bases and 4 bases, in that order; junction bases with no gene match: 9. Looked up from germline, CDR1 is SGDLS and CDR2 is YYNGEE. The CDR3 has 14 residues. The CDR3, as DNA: TGTGCCAGCAACCAGGGGGTGGATGTCACTGAAGCTTTCTTT. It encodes CASNQGVDVTEAFF.

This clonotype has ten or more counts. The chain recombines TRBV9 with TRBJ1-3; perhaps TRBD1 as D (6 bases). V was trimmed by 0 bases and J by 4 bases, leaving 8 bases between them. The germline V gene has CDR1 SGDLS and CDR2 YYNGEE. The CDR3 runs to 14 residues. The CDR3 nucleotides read TGTGCCAGCAGCGTAGTGGGGGCAGGAAACACCATATATTTT. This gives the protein CASSVVGAGNTIYF.

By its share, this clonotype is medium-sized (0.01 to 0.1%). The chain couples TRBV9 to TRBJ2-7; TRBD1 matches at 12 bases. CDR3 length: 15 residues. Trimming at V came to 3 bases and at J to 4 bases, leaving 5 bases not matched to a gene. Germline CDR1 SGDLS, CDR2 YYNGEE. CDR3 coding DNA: TGTGCCAGCAGCGAGGGACAGGGGGCCATTTACGAGCAGTACTTC. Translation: CASSEGQGAIYEQYF. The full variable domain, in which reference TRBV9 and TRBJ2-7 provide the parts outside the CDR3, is DSGVTQTPKHLITATGQRVTLRCSPRSGDLSVYWYQQSLDQGLQFLIQYYNGEERAKGNILERFSAQQFPDLHSELNLSSLELGDSALYFCASSEGQGAIYEQYFGPGTRLTVT.

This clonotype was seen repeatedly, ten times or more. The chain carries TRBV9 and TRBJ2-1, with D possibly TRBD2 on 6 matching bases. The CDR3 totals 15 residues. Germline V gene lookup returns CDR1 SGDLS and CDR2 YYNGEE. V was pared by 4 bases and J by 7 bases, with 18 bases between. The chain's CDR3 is CASSQVAALGNEQFF. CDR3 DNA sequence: TGTGCCAGCAGCCAGGTAGCGGCACTTGGGAATGAGCAGTTCTTC.

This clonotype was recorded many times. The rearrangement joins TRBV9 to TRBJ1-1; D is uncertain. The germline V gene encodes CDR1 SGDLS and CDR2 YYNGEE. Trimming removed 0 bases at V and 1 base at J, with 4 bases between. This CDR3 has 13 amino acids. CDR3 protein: CASSVEGNTEAFF. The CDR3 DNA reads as TGTGCCAGCAGCGTAGAGGGGAACACTGAAGCTTTCTTT.

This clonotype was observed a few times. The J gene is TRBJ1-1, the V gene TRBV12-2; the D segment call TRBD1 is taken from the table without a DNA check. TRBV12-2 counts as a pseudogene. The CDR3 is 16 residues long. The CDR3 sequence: CASRLLCDRVRPEAFF. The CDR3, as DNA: TGTGCAAGTCGCTTACTATGCGACAGGGTGAGACCTGAAGCTTTCTTT.

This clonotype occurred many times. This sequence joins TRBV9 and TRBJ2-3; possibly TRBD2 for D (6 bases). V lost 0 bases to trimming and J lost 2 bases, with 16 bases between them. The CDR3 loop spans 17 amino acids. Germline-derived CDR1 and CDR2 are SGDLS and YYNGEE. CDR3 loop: CASSVEGIRGVTDTQYF. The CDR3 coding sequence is TGTGCCAGCAGCGTAGAGGGTATCCGCGGGGTCACAGATACGCAGTATTTT.

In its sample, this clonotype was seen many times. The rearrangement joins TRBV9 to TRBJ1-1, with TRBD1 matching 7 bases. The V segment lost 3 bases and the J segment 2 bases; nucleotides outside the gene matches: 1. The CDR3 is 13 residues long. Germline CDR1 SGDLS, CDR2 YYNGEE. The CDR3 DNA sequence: TGTGCCAGCAGCGACAGGGGTAACACTGAAGCTTTCTTT. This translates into CASSDRGNTEAFF.

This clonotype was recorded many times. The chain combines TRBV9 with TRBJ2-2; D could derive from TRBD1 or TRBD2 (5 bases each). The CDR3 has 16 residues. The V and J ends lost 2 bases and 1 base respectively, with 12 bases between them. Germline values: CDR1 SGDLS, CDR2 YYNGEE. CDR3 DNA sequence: TGTGCCAGCAGCGTCCCCGGGACGGGGAACACCGGGGAGCTGTTTTTT. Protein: CASSVPGTGNTGELFF.